This TCR beta chain derives from a study of cytomegalovirus exposure and HLA in healthy donors. From germline, CDR1 is ENHRY and CDR2 SYGVKD. Trimming cost V 3 bases and J 8 bases, with 13 bases left between them. This CDR3 has 14 amino acids. Concerning this clone: Its specificity is not known.

TCRdb keeps only in-frame clones here, not all; method: immunoSEQ multiplex PCR. The data hold about 140,000 clones, with approximately 87% observed a single time. Study-wide results and caveats: Reports credit the classifier with highly specific, highly sensitive diagnosis of cytomegalovirus status. The study flagged about 150 TCR beta chains as cytomegalovirus-associated. While the bulk of TCR sequences proved rare, some public TCRs turned up in many donors.

The rearrangement joins TRBV10-3 to TRBJ1-4; D is ambiguous. The sequenced sample was PBMCs. This TCR came from a man younger than 35 in good health and CMV-seronegative. The CDR3 reads CAISEEPGREKLFF. The CDR3 region has the DNA TGTGCCATCAGTGAAGAGCCAGGCCGCGAAAAACTGTTTTTT.